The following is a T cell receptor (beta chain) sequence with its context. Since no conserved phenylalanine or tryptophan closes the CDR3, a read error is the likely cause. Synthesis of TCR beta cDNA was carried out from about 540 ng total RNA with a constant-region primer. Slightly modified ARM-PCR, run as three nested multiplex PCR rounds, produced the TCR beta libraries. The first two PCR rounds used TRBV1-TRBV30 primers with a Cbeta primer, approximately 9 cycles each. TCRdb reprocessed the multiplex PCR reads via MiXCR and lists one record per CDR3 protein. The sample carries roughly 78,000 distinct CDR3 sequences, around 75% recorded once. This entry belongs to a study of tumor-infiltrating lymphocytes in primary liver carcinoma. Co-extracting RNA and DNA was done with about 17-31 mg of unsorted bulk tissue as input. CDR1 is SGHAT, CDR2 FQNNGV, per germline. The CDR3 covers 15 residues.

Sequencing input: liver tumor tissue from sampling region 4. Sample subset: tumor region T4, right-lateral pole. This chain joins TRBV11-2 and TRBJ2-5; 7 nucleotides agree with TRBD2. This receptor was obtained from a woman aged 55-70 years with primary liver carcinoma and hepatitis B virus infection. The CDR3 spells CASTLGASGQETQYL. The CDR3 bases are TGTGCCAGCACCTTAGGGGCTAGCGGACAAGAGACCCAGTACCTC.